These T cell receptor beta chains were read from a single sample in a study of T cells in localized non-small cell lung cancer. Only in-frame clones appear in the TCRdb table, and some are missing; sequencing was by immunoSEQ multiplex PCR. The sample carries tens of thousands of clones, about nine tenths recorded once. Specimen: peripheral blood, collected before any cancer treatment. The receptor source for this set is a female donor older than 55 with stage I lung adenocarcinoma. Each CDR3 is given with its conserved first and last residue. A D gene is named only where the DNA matches it firmly. The size entry is marked missing in some rows and otherwise reads once, few, many or a size class.

v_gene: TRBV9
abundance: NA
j_gene: TRBJ1-3
d_gene: NA
CDR3aa: CASSVLDSGNTIYF
CDR3nt: TGTGCCAGCAGCGTCTTGGACAGTGGAAACACCATATATTTT

v_gene: TRBV6-5
abundance: NA
j_gene: TRBJ2-1
d_gene: TRBD1
CDR3aa: CASSPTGGGEQFF
CDR3nt: TGTGCCAGCAGTCCCACAGGGGGCGGTGAGCAGTTCTTC

v_gene: TRBV6-5
abundance: few
j_gene: TRBJ1-1
d_gene: TRBD1
CDR3aa: CASSRTGRTEAFF
CDR3nt: TGTGCCAGCAGCCGGACAGGGAGAACTGAAGCTTTCTTT

v_gene: TRBV5-1
abundance: NA
j_gene: TRBJ1-2
d_gene: TRBD1
CDR3aa: CASSPHSTGRNGYTF
CDR3nt: TGCGCCAGCAGCCCTCACTCGACAGGGAGGAATGGCTACACCTTC

v_gene: TRBV30
abundance: NA
j_gene: TRBJ2-7
d_gene: TRBD2
CDR3aa: CAWSNGGGPYEQYF
CDR3nt: TGTGCCTGGAGCAATGGGGGGGGACCCTACGAGCAGTACTTC

v_gene: TRBV15
abundance: once
j_gene: TRBJ2-4
d_gene: TRBD1
CDR3aa: CATSRTGVVGRGNIQYF
CDR3nt: TGTGCCACCAGCAGAACAGGGGTAGTGGGGCGTGGAAACATTCAGTACTTC

v_gene: TRBV5-4
abundance: NA
j_gene: TRBJ1-1
d_gene: NA
CDR3aa: CASSLVGAQAFF
CDR3nt: TGTGCCAGCAGCTTGGTGGGAGCCCAAGCTTTCTTT

v_gene: TRBV15
abundance: NA
j_gene: TRBJ2-3
d_gene: TRBD2
CDR3aa: CATSRGLAGEDTQYF
CDR3nt: TGTGCCACCAGCAGAGGACTAGCGGGAGAAGATACGCAGTATTTT

v_gene: TRBV2
abundance: NA
j_gene: TRBJ2-7
d_gene: TRBD1
CDR3aa: CASRVTGGSYEQHF
CDR3nt: TGTGCCAGCAGGGTGACAGGGGGCTCCTACGAGCAGCACTTC

v_gene: TRBV11-3
abundance: NA
j_gene: TRBJ2-5
d_gene: NA
CDR3aa: CASSLDGDETQYF
CDR3nt: TGTGCCAGCAGCTTGGACGGGGACGAGACCCAGTACTTC

v_gene: TRBV6-5
abundance: NA
j_gene: TRBJ1-4
d_gene: NA
CDR3aa: CASSYVGGVTNEKLFF
CDR3nt: TGTGCCAGCAGTTACGTGGGTGGCGTAACTAATGAAAAACTGTTTTTT

v_gene: TRBV6-1
abundance: NA
j_gene: TRBJ1-2
d_gene: TRBD1
CDR3aa: CVTGTGFGYTF
CDR3nt: TGTGTTACCGGGACAGGGTTCGGCTACACCTTC

v_gene: TRBV7-9
abundance: NA
j_gene: TRBJ1-3
d_gene: TRBD1
CDR3aa: CASSFTGAGNTIYF
CDR3nt: TGTGCCAGCAGCTTTACAGGGGCTGGAAACACCATATATTTT

v_gene: TRBV2
abundance: NA
j_gene: TRBJ2-6
d_gene: TRBD1
CDR3aa: CASSMGQLGANVLTF
CDR3nt: TGTGCCAGCAGTATGGGACAGCTTGGGGCCAACGTCCTGACTTTC

v_gene: TRBV9
abundance: NA
j_gene: TRBJ1-6
d_gene: NA
CDR3aa: CASSVDDSGIPPLHF
CDR3nt: TGTGCCAGCAGCGTAGACGACTCGGGAATTCCACCCCTCCACTTT

v_gene: TRBV28
abundance: NA
j_gene: TRBJ2-7
d_gene: TRBD2
CDR3aa: CASSRGLGGYEQYF
CDR3nt: TGTGCCAGCAGTCGAGGGCTCGGGGGGTACGAGCAGTACTTC